This T cell receptor beta chain was identified in a study of blood T cells in healthy people across ages. Sample-barcoded 5' priming and a J-beta primer mix drove a second PCR of roughly 6 to 12 cycles. With 12 random nucleotides, a template-switch adaptor tagged each individual cDNA molecule. TCRdb reprocessed the 5' RACE reads via MiXCR and lists one record per CDR3 protein. The sample shows 790,000 or so distinct CDR3 sequences, approximately 53% of them seen only once. This CDR3 has 15 residues. Germline CDR1 reads SGHRS; CDR2 reads YFSETQ. Between the trimmed V and J ends, which lost 2 bases and 0 bases, there was a span of 12 bases. This clonotype was detected only a few times.

Sequenced input: blood. The V gene is TRBV5-1, the J gene TRBJ2-7; D gene ambiguous. The sequence was collected from a man between 40 and 49 years old in good health. The CDR3 loop is CASSFIGGSSYEQYF. In DNA, the CDR3 is TGCGCCAGCAGCTTCATCGGCGGCAGCTCCTACGAGCAGTACTTC.